Listed here are 23 T cell receptor beta chains from one sample, sequenced in a study of shared clonotypes between healthy human individuals. Clones were read by immunoSEQ multiplex PCR, and TCRdb kept only the in-frame ones, dropping some. The data show over 400,000 clones, with about 78% seen just once and approximately 12% held by the top ten. Sequenced input: PBMCs. The receptors shown here come from a woman in her 40s in good health. Some clones in this sample may be carry-over from other donors' samples.

The chain recombines TRBV7-9 with TRBJ1-2, with a weak D call TRBD1 (5 bases). This CDR3 contains 15 residues. Per germline, CDR1 SEHNR and CDR2 FQNEAQ (reference sequence). Trimming cost V 5 bases and J 6 bases, with 19 bases left between them. The CDR3 DNA follows: TGTGCCAGCAGCCGACAATGGGACCTCCTAAATGGCTACACCTTC. Protein: CASSRQWDLLNGYTF.

V and J are TRBV5-1 and TRBJ1-1; D not resolved. V lost 4 bases and J 0 bases, leaving 7 bases between the germline ends. This CDR3 has 13 residues. CDR1 SGHRS and CDR2 YFSETQ come from the germline V gene. DNA of the CDR3: TGCGCCAGCAGCAAAGATCTGAACACTGAAGCTTTCTTT. Its translation is CASSKDLNTEAFF.

The chain combines TRBV9 with TRBJ2-3; 12 nucleotides align to TRBD2. Trimming at V came to 4 bases and at J to 2 bases, leaving 11 bases not matched to a gene. CDR3 length: 18 residues. Per germline, CDR1 SGDLS and CDR2 YYNGEE. This CDR3 reads CASSPRPGLAGLTDTQYF. The CDR3 nucleotides are TGTGCCAGCAGCCCACGACCGGGACTAGCGGGCCTCACAGATACGCAGTATTTT.

This chain uses TRBV7-9 with TRBJ1-2; no clear D gene. The CDR3 runs to 16 residues. Per germline, CDR1 SEHNR and CDR2 FQNEAQ (reference sequence). V was shortened by 5 bases and J by 14 bases, with 30 bases between the two germline ends. CDR3 sequence (DNA): TGTGCCAGCAGCGAAATAGGAGCAGGAGACTCCGTCTTATTGACCTTC. Protein sequence: CASSEIGAGDSVLLTF.

Many counts were recorded for this clone. The rearrangement joins TRBV28 to TRBJ1-2, with D possibly TRBD1 on 5 matching bases. This CDR3 has 16 amino acids. V was pared by 2 bases and J by 4 bases, with 17 bases between. CDR1 is MDHEN, CDR2 SYDVKM, per germline. CDR3 in DNA: TGTGCCAGCAGTTTAGGGATGAGGGGATGGAGCTATGGCTACACCTTC. It codes for CASSLGMRGWSYGYTF.

This chain links TRBV28 with TRBJ2-5, with D unclear. The J call could be wrong; TRBJ2-7 is a better fit for the DNA end. CDR1 and CDR2 (germline): MDHEN, SYDVKM. This CDR3 comprises 13 residues. The CDR3 coding sequence is TGTGCCAGCAGTTCACCCCCCCCGGGCGAGCAGTACTTC. Translation gives CASSSPPPGEQYF.

The rearrangement joins TRBV7-2 to TRBJ2-1, with 14 bases that match TRBD2. With 5 bases clipped from V and 5 bases from J, the junction kept 8 bases outside the gene matches. The germline CDR1 and CDR2 sequences are SGHTA and FQGNSA. The CDR3 totals 17 residues. For the CDR3, the DNA is TGTGCCAGCAGCCAGACTAGCGGGAGGGCCGGGGACAATGAGCAGTTCTTC. Translated: CASSQTSGRAGDNEQFF.

This chain uses TRBV5-6 with TRBJ1-6; 7 positions match TRBD1. Trimming took 3 bases from V and 2 from J; bases not matched to a gene: 2. The germline V gene has CDR1 SGHDT and CDR2 YYEEEE. This CDR3 is 15 amino acids long. DNA for the CDR3: TGTGCCAGCAGCTGGACAGGTGCCTATAATTCACCCCTCCACTTT. Protein: CASSWTGAYNSPLHF.

About this clone itself: Its ends do not fully match the called genes, so a read error is possible. The V gene is TRBV7-7, the J gene TRBJ2-2, with D unclear. Germline CDR1 reads SSHAT; CDR2 reads FNYEAQ (reference sequence). This CDR3 is built from 14 residues. The CDR3 DNA is TGTGCTAGCAGCCCGAGCCGTTACACCGGGGAGCTGTTTTTT. Translating gives CASSPSRYTGELFF.

The CDR3 DNA follows: TGTGCCAGCAGCTTAGGGGAATACACCGCCGCTAACACTGAAGCTTTCTTT. Its protein is CASSLGEYTAANTEAFF. The genes are TRBV7-9 and TRBJ1-1; D is ambiguous. Trimming stripped 1 base from V and 2 bases from J, with 17 bases between. CDR1 is SEHNR and CDR2 is FQNEAQ in the germline V gene (reference sequence). This CDR3 contains 17 residues.

This clone was detected only once. The chain is built from TRBV7-2 and TRBJ2-7; D ambiguous. The CDR3 has 14 amino acids. Trimming removed 3 bases at V and 2 bases at J, with 11 bases between. Per germline, CDR1 SGHTA and CDR2 FQGNSA. CDR3 DNA sequence: TGTGCCAGCAGCTTGTCTAGGGCAGCCTACGAGCAGTACTTC. This translates into CASSLSRAAYEQYF.

This chain uses TRBV5-6 with TRBJ2-3; D is unclear. Trimming stripped 1 base from V and 8 bases from J, with 5 bases between. Germline loops: CDR1 SGHDT, CDR2 YYEEEE. This CDR3 is built from 11 residues. The CDR3 region is CASSLLGTQYF. The CDR3 coding sequence is TGTGCCAGCAGCTTGTTGGGTACGCAGTATTTT.

With regard to this clone: A far larger clone is a single base away, which makes a read error likely. The sample holds other DNA sequences that translate to the same CDR3. V is TRBV10-3 and J is TRBJ1-2, with a tentative D call TRBD1 (5 bases). CDR1 is ENHRY and CDR2 is SYGVKD in the germline V gene. V was shortened by 2 bases and J by 3 bases, with 7 bases between the two germline ends. There are 13 residues in the CDR3. The CDR3 loop is CAISEQGDYGYTF. The CDR3 DNA is TGTGCCATCAGTGAGCAGGGAGACTATGGCTACACCTTC.

The genes are TRBV27 and TRBJ2-1; weak D call: TRBD1 (5 bases). This CDR3 is built from 15 residues. Germline CDR1 reads MNHEY; CDR2 reads SMNVEV (reference sequence). Trimming removed 8 bases at V and 0 bases at J, with 14 bases between. The CDR3, as DNA: TGTGCCAGCTCCTACAGACAGAGCTCCTACAATGAGCAGTTCTTC. Amino acid sequence: CASSYRQSSYNEQFF.

The chain joins TRBV28 to TRBJ2-1; 8 bases match TRBD1. The germline V gene has CDR1 MDHEN and CDR2 SYDVKM. The CDR3 has 14 residues. V was clipped by 6 bases and J by 0 bases; unmatched bases: 1. DNA for the CDR3: TGTGCCAGCAGGGACAGGGCCTCCTACAATGAGCAGTTCTTC. It translates to CASRDRASYNEQFF.

The chain combines TRBV19 with TRBJ2-1; 13 nucleotides align to TRBD2. V trimming: 9 bases; J trimming: 4 bases; junction bases outside the gene matches: 15. The CDR3 covers 18 residues. CDR1 is LNHDA and CDR2 is SQIVND in the germline V gene (reference sequence). CDR3 sequence reads: CASSPSGLAGVSYNEQFF. The CDR3 DNA is TGTGCCAGCTCACCGAGCGGACTAGCGGGAGTGTCGTACAATGAGCAGTTCTTC.

V is TRBV28 and J is TRBJ2-1; the match to TRBD2 covers 16 bases. The CDR3 is 15 residues long. V trimming: 7 bases; J trimming: 9 bases; junction bases outside the gene matches: 6. Germline V CDR1 and CDR2: MDHEN, SYDVKM. CDR3 region: CASTGLAGGRSEQFF. CDR3 nucleotides: TGTGCCAGCACGGGACTAGCGGGAGGGAGGAGTGAGCAGTTCTTC.

The genes are TRBV29-1 and TRBJ1-1; D is undetermined. CDR3 length: 11 amino acids. Germline values: CDR1 SQVTM, CDR2 ANQGSEA. Between the trimmed V and J ends, which lost 4 bases and 8 bases, there was a span of 11 bases. The CDR3 bases are TGCAGCGTTGGGGAAGGAGGGGAAGCTTTCTTT. It specifies CSVGEGGEAFF.

As to this clone: Here the CDR3 omits its conserved ending phenylalanine or tryptophan, so a read error is the likely source. V gene TRBV6-1 combines with J gene TRBJ1-2, with 12 bases matching TRBD1. Germline V CDR1 and CDR2: MNHNS, SASEGT. CDR3 length: 14 residues. V gave up 7 bases and J gave up 8 bases; unmatched junction bases: 8. The DNA of the CDR3 is TGTGCCAGCATTAAGGGACAGGGGGCCGGCGGCTACACCCTC. This codes for CASIKGQGAGGYTL.

Comments on this clone: This may be a read error, as it is one base from a much larger clone. The V gene is TRBV30, the J gene TRBJ1-1; D uncertain. The V end was cut by 0 bases, the J end by 10 bases, with 12 bases between. The germline V gene encodes CDR1 GTSNPN and CDR2 SVGIG (reference sequence). The CDR3 spans 12 residues. DNA for the CDR3: TGTGCCTGGAGTGTACTGGGGTTTGGAGCTTTCTTT. Its protein product is CAWSVLGFGAFF.

J is TRBJ2-5 and V is TRBV7-7, with a weak D call TRBD2 (5 bases). V was shortened by 5 bases and J by 2 bases, with 9 bases between the two germline ends. CDR3 length equals 13 residues. Germline V gene lookup returns CDR1 SSHAT and CDR2 FNYEAQ (reference sequence). The CDR3 DNA reads as TGTGCCAGCAGCACACTAGAACAAGAGACCCAGTACTTC. Protein product: CASSTLEQETQYF.

Here the CDR3 DNA reads TGCGCCAGCAGCTTACTGGGACAGGGGGCCACAGATACGCAGTATTTT. It codes for CASSLLGQGATDTQYF. V gene TRBV5-1 combines with J gene TRBJ2-3; the match to TRBD1 covers 12 bases. Germline assignment: CDR1 SGHRS and CDR2 YFSETQ. J lost 2 bases, V lost 2 bases, and 3 bases had no gene match. The CDR3 loop spans 16 amino acids.

The V gene is TRBV10-2, the J gene TRBJ1-1; 11 bases are shared with TRBD1. The CDR3 has 15 residues. With 6 bases clipped from V and 2 bases from J, the junction kept 5 bases outside the gene matches. Germline loops: CDR1 WSHSY, CDR2 SAAADI. Here the CDR3 reads CASRRDRGTNTEAFF. CDR3 sequence (DNA): TGCGCCAGCAGACGGGACAGGGGGACAAACACTGAAGCTTTCTTT.